A few counts support the clone carrying this T cell receptor (beta chain). Antigen unknown. Expressed TCRB transcripts got sequenced, as all isolated RNA was reverse transcribed. Produced via immunoSEQ multiplex PCR; TCRdb's table is partial and in-frame only. In the table there are under 950,000 clones, 15% to 20% of which are singletons. These data come from a study of beta chain features in type 1 diabetes. Study-wide results and caveats: Cells expressing TCR highly could be over-represented by cDNA sequencing.

The sample was naive CD4+ T cells from blood. The receptor was derived from a woman aged 18-29 years in good health.

For the CDR3, the DNA is TGTGCCAGCTCAAACGCCCAGAGAAGCACTGAAGCTTTCTTT. Amino acid sequence: CASSNAQRSTEAFF. The chain recombines TRBV18 with TRBJ1-1; unclear D gene. Germline V gene lookup returns CDR1 KGHSH and CDR2 LQKENI. The CDR3 length is 14 residues. Trimming took 5 bases from V and 4 from J, leaving 14 bases between them.